The TCR beta chain described here comes from a study of cytomegalovirus exposure and HLA in healthy donors. Overall study context: Among around 170 million T cells, an earlier analysis found roughly 120 million unique TCR beta sequences. Study-wide results and limits: Fewer N-insertions than the approximately 700-donor mean were reportedly shown by an Asian-associated ancestry cluster in a later analysis. The study recorded 150 to 200 TCR beta chains that were cytomegalovirus-associated. Rare sequences made up most TCRs, while some public TCRs were found in many donors.

As regards this clone: No antigen is known for it.

The PCR made use of 60 Vbeta and 13 Jbeta primers. TCRdb's table, derived via immunoSEQ multiplex PCR, lists solely in-frame clones and lacks some. The sample lists about 93,000 clones; around 77% were seen once. Germline CDR1 reads SGHNT; CDR2 reads YENEEA. J gave up 5 bases and V 2 bases, and 5 bases lay outside the gene matches. The CDR3 runs to 15 residues. Material: PBMCs. The genes are TRBV11-3 and TRBJ2-3; 9 bases are shared with TRBD2. The sequence was obtained from a man aged 30 to 39 in good health and CMV-seronegative. The CDR3 bases are TGTGCCAGCAGCTTAAGCGGGGGGCCGGGAGATACGCAGTATTTT. Protein sequence: CASSLSGGPGDTQYF.